This T cell receptor beta chain derives from a study of human T cells and chemical hapten exposure. Study details: 2% DPC applied to a 2 cm by 2 cm arm area sensitized donors. Patients additionally received therapeutic doses of diphenylcyclopropenone on the scalp once a week, and this continued throughout the approximately 26-week study.

TCRdb re-called the RACE reads with MiXCR, one entry per CDR3 protein. The sample has roughly 380,000 distinct CDR3 sequences, over 6% seen once. Trimming left V 5 bases short and J 7 bases short, with 12 bases between. The CDR3 has 13 amino acids. Germline CDR1 reads SGHTA; CDR2 reads FQGNSA. This clonotype was seen repeatedly, ten times or more. Time point given: patch test 2, 6 weeks after DPC sensitization. The treatment denotes: therapeutic diphenylcyclopropenone sensitization with weekly scalp DPC. It was from unfractionated whole blood that total RNA was extracted. The rearrangement uses TRBV7-2 and TRBJ1-5, with a tentative D call TRBD1 (6 bases). The material was whole blood, obtained in connection with sensitization to the hapten diphenylcyclopropenone (DPC). The sequence was obtained from a woman in her late teens or twenties with alopecia areata. Some clones in this sample may be carry-over from other donors' samples. The chain's CDR3 is CASSVDSAQPQHF. DNA for the CDR3: TGTGCCAGCAGCGTGGACAGTGCGCAGCCCCAGCATTTT.